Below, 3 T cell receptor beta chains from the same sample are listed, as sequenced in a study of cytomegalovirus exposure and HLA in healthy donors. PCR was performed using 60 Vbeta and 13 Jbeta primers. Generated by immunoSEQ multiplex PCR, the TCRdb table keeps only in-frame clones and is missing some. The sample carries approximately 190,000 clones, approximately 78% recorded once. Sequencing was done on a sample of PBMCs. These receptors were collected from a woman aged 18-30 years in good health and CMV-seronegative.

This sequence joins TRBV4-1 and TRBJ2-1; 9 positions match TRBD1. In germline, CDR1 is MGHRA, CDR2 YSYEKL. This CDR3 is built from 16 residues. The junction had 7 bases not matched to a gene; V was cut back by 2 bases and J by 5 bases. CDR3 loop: CASSQPGQGVHNEQFF. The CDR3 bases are TGCGCCAGCAGCCAACCGGGACAGGGAGTCCACAATGAGCAGTTCTTC.

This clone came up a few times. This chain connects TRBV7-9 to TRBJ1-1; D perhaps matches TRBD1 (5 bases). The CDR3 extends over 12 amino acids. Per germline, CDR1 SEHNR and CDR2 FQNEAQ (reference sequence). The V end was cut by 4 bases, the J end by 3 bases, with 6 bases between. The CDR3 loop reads CASSWGDTEAFF. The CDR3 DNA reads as TGTGCCAGCAGCTGGGGGGACACTGAAGCTTTCTTT.

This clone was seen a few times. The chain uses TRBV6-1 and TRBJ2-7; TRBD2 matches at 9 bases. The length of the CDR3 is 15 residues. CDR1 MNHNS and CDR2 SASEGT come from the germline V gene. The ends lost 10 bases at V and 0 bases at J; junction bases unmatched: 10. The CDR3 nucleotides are TGTGCCACCAACCGGGTTAGCGGGGGCTCCTACGAGCAGTACTTC. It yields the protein CATNRVSGGSYEQYF.